This T cell receptor beta chain was captured by sequencing in a study of a mutant IDH1 vaccine in newly diagnosed glioma. Study-wide context: The start of vaccination came 4-6 weeks after radiotherapy alone, or with temozolomide cycles.

Sequencing used immunoSEQ multiplex PCR; TCRdb keeps in-frame clones, though not all of them. The top ten hold approximately 6.5% of the sample, which has around 41,000 clones, over 70% seen once. Comment on this clone: The antigen remains undetermined.

The V segment lost 6 bases and the J segment 1 base; nucleotides outside the gene matches: 4. The CDR3 is made up of 14 amino acids. CDR1 is LNHDA, CDR2 SQIVND, per germline (reference sequence). Time point described: week 23, last vaccination. Every single dose of the vaccine, 300 ug of mutant IDH1 20-mer peptide, came with topical imiquimod. Notes on the study in general: Researchers report vaccine-induced immune responses in 93.3% of patients.

The chain links TRBV19 to TRBJ2-3; 7 bases map to TRBD2. The sequence derives from a woman aged 40 to 49 with glioma. Some clones in this sample may be carry-over from other donors' samples. Sequencing used PBMCs, obtained from a glioma patient whose treatment included an IDH1 peptide vaccine. CDR3 nucleotides: TGTGCCAGTAGGAATCGGGGGGGCACAGATACGCAGTATTTT. Residues: CASRNRGGTDTQYF.